This T cell receptor (beta chain) stems from a study of blood T cell repertoires in COVID-19. Across the whole study: PBMCs, B-cell-depleted T cells, or T cells provided the cDNA or gDNA that made up the material.

Assay: immunoSEQ multiplex PCR; the TCRdb copy retains only in-frame clones and omits some. The repertoire consists of a few hundred thousand clones, with just under 90% occurring once and the leading ten covering around 5.8%. The sequenced sample was peripheral blood. This receptor was identified in a woman aged 45-65 years with COVID-19, enrolled during active disease.

The CDR3 is CASSDGAVYGYTF. The DNA for the CDR3 is TGTGCCAGCAGTGATGGGGCTGTGTATGGCTACACCTTC. This chain connects TRBV25-1 to TRBJ1-2, with a weak D call TRBD1 (5 bases). Germline assignment: CDR1 MGHDK and CDR2 SYGVNS. The CDR3 totals 13 residues. V was clipped by 3 bases and J by 5 bases, with 10 bases between them.